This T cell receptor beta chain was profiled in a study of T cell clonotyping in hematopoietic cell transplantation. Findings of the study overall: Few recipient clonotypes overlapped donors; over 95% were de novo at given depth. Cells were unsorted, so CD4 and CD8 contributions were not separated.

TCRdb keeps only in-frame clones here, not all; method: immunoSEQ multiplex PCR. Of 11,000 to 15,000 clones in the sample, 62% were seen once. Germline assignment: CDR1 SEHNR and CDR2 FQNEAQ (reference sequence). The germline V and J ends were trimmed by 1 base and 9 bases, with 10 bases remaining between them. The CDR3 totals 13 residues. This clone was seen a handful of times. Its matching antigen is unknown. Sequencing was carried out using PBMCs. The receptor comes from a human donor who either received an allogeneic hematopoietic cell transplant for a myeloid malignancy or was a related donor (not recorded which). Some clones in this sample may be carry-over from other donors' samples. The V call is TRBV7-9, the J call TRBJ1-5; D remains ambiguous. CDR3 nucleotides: TGTGCCAGCAGCTTAGAGCCGGTAGGGCCCCAGCATTTT. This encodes CASSLEPVGPQHF.